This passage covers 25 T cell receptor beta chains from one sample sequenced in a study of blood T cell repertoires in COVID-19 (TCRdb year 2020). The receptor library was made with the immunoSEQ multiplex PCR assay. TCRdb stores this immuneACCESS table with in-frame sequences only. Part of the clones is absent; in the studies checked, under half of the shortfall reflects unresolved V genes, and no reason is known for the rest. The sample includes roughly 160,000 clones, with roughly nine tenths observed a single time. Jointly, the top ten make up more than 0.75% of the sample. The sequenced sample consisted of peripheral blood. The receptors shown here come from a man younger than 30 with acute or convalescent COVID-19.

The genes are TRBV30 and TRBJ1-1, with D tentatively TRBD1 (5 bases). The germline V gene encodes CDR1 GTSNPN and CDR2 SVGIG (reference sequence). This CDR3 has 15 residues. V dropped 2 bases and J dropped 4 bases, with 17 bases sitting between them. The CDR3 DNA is TGTGCCTGGAGTTCGGTTTTGGGGACTAGCACTGAAGCTTTCTTT. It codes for CAWSSVLGTSTEAFF.

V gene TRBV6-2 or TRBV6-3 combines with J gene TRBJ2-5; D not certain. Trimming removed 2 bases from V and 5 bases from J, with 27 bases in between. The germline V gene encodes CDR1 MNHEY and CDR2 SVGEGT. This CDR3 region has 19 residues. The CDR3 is CASSYDLYAVGPPAETQYF. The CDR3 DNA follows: TGTGCCAGCAGTTACGATCTCTACGCGGTCGGTCCCCCGGCGGAGACCCAGTACTTC.

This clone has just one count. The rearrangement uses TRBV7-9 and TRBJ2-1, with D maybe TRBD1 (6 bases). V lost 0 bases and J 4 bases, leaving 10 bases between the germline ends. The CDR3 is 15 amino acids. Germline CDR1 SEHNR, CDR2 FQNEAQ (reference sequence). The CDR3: CASSLAGQIYNEQFF. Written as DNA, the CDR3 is TGTGCCAGCAGCTTAGCGGGACAAATTTACAATGAGCAGTTCTTC.

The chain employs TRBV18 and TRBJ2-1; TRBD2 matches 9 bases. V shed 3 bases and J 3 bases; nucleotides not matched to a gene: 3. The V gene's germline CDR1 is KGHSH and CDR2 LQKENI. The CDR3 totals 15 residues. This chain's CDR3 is CASSPLAGSYNEQFF. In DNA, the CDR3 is TGTGCCAGCTCACCTCTAGCGGGGAGCTACAATGAGCAGTTCTTC. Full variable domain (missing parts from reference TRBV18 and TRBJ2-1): NAGVMQNPRHLVRRRGQEARLRCSPMKGHSHVYWYRQLPEEGLKFMVYLQKENIIDESGMPKERFSAEFPKEGPSILRIQQVVRGDSAAYFCASSPLAGSYNEQFFGPGTRLTVL.

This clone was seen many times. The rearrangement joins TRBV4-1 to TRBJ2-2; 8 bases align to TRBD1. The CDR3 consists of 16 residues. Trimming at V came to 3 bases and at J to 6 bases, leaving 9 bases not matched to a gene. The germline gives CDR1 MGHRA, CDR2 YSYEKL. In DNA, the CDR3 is TGCGCCAGCAGCCAGCCAGGGGGCTTAATCTCCGGGGAGCTGTTTTTT. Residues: CASSQPGGLISGELFF.

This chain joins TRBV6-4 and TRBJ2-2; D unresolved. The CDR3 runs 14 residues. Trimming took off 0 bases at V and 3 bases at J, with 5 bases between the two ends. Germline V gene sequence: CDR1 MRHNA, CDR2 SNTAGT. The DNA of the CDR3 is TGTGCCAGCAGTGACTCGATAGACACCGGGGAGCTGTTTTTT. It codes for CASSDSIDTGELFF.

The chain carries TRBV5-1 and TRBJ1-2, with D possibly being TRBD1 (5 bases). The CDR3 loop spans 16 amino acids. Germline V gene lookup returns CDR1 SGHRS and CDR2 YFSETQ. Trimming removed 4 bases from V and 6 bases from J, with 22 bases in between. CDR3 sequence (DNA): TGCGCCAGCAGCCGGGAGGGGAGGGTAGGTGAAGATGGCTACACCTTC. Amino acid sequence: CASSREGRVGEDGYTF.

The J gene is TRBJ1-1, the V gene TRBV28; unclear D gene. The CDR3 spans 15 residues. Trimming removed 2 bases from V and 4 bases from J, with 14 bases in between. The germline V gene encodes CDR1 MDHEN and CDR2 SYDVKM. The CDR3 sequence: CASSLPGVIGTEAFF. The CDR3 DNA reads TGTGCCAGCAGTTTACCCGGGGTGATTGGCACTGAAGCTTTCTTT. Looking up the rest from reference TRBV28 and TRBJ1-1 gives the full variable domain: DVKVTQSSRYLVKRTGEKVFLECVQDMDHENMFWYRQDPGLGLRLIYFSYDVKMKEKGDIPEGYSVSREKKERFSLILESASTNQTSMYLCASSLPGVIGTEAFFGQGTRLTVV.

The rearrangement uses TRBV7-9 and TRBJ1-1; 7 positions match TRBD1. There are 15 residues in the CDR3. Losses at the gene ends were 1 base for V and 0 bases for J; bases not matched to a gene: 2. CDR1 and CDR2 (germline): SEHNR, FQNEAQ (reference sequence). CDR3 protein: CASSLETGMNTEAFF. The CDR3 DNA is TGTGCCAGCAGCTTAGAGACAGGGATGAACACTGAAGCTTTCTTT.

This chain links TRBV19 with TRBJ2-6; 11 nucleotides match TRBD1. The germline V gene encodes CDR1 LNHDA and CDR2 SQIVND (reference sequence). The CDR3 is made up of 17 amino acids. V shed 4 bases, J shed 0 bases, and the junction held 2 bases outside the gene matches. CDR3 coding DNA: TGTGCCAGTAGTAGGACAGGGGGCATCTCTGGGGCCAACGTCCTGACTTTC. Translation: CASSRTGGISGANVLTF.

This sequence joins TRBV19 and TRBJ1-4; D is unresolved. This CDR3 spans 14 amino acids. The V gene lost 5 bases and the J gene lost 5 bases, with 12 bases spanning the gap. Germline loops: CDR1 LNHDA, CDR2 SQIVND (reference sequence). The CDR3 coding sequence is TGTGCCAGTAGTGCCGGCTGGAGAAATGAAAAACTGTTTTTT. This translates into CASSAGWRNEKLFF.

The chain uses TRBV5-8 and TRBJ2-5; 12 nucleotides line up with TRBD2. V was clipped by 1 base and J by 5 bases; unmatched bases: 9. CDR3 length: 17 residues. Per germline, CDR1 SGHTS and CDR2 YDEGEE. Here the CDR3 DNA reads TGTGCCAGCAGCTTGTCGCTAGCGGGGGGGCTCCGGGAGACCCAGTACTTC. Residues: CASSLSLAGGLRETQYF. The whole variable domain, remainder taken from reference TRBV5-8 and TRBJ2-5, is EAGVTQSPTHLIKTRGQQATLRCSPISGHTSVYWYQQALGLGLQFLLWYDEGEERNRGNFPPRFSGRQFPNYSSELNVNALELEDSALYLCASSLSLAGGLRETQYFGPGTRLLVL.

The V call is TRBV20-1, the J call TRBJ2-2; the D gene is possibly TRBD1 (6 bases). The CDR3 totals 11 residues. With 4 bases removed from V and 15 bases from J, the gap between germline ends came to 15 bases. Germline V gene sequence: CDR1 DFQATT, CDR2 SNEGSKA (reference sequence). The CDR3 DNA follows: TGCAGTGCTAAGACAGGTCGGGCGTTGTTTTTT. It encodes CSAKTGRALFF.

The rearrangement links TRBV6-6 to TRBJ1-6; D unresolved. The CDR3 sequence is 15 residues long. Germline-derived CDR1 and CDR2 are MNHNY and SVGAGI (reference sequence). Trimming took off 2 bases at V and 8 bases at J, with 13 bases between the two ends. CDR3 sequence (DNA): TGTGCCAGCAGTTACGGAGGAACGGGAGATTCACCCCTCCACTTT. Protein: CASSYGGTGDSPLHF.

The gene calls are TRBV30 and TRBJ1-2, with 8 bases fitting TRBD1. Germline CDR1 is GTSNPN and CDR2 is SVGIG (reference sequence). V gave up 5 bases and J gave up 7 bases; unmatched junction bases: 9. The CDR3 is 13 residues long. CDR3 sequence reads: CAWEPTGTGGYTF. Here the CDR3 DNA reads TGTGCCTGGGAACCTACAGGGACAGGTGGCTACACCTTC.

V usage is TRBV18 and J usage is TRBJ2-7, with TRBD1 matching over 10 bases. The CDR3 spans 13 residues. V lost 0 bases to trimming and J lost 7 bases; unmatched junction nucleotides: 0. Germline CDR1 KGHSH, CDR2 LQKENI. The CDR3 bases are TGTGCCAGCTCACCACCGGGACAGGGGGAGCAGTACGTC. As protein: CASSPPGQGEQYV.

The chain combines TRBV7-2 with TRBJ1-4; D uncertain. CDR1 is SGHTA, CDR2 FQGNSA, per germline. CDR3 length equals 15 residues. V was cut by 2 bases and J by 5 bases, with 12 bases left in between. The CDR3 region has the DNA TGTGCCAGCAGCTTATCGGTGGAGGGAAATGAAAAACTGTTTTTT. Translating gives CASSLSVEGNEKLFF. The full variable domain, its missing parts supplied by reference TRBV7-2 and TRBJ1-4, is GAGVSQSPSNKVTEKGKDVELRCDPISGHTALYWYRQSLGQGLEFLIYFQGNSAPDKSGLPSDRFSAERTGGSVSTLTIQRTQQEDSAVYLCASSLSVEGNEKLFFGSGTQLSVL.

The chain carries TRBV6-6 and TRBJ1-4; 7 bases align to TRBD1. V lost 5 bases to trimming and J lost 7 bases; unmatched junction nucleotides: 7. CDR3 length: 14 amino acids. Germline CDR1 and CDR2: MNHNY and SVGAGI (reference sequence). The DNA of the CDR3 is TGTGCCAGCAGTGGACAGGCGGTTCTTGAAAAACTGTTTTTT. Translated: CASSGQAVLEKLFF.

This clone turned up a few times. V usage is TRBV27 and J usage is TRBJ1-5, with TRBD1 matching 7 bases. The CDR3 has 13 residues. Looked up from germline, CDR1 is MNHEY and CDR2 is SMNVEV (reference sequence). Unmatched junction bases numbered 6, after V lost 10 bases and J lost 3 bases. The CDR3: CATRQGYNQPQHF. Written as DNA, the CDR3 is TGTGCCACTCGACAGGGATACAATCAGCCCCAGCATTTT.

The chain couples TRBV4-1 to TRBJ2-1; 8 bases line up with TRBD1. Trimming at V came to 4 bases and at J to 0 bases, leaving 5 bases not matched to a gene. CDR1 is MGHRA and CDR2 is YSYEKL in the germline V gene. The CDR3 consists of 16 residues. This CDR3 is CASSRTGPISYNEQFF. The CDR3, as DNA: TGCGCCAGCAGCCGGACAGGGCCCATCTCCTACAATGAGCAGTTCTTC.

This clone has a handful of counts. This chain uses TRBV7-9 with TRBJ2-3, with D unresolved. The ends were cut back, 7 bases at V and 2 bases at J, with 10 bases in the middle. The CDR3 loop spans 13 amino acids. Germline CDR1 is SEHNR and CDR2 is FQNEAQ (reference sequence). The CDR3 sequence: CASKRADTDTQYF. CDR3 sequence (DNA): TGTGCCAGCAAGCGAGCTGACACAGATACGCAGTATTTT. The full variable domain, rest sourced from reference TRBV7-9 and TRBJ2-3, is DTGVSQNPRHKITKRGQNVTFRCDPISEHNRLYWYRQTLGQGPEFLTYFQNEAQLEKSRLLSDRFSAERPKGSFSTLEIQRTEQGDSAMYLCASKRADTDTQYFGPGTRLTVL.

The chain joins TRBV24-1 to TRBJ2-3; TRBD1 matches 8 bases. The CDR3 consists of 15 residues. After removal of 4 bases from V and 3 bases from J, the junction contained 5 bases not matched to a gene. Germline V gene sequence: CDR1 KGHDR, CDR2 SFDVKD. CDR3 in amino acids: CATSDRQGFTDTQYF. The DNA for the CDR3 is TGTGCCACCAGTGACCGACAGGGGTTTACAGATACGCAGTATTTT.

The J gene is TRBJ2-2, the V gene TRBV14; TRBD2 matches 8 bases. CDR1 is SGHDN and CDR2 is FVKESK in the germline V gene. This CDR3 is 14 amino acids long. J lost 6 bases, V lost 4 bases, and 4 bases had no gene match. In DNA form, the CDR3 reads TGTGCCAGCAGCCGCGGGGGGTCGTCCGGGGAGCTGTTTTTT. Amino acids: CASSRGGSSGELFF.

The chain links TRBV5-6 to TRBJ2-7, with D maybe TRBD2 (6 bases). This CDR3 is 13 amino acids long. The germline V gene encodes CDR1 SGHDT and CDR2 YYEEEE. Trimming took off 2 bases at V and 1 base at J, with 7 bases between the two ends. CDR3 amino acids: CASSLRGSYEQYV. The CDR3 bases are TGTGCCAGCAGCTTACGGGGGTCCTACGAGCAGTACGTC.

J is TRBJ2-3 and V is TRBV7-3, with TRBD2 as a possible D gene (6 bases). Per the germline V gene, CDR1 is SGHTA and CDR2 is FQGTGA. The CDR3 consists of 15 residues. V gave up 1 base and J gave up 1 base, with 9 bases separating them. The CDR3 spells CASSLNPSGTDTQYF. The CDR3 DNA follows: TGTGCCAGCAGCTTAAATCCTAGCGGCACAGATACGCAGTATTTT.